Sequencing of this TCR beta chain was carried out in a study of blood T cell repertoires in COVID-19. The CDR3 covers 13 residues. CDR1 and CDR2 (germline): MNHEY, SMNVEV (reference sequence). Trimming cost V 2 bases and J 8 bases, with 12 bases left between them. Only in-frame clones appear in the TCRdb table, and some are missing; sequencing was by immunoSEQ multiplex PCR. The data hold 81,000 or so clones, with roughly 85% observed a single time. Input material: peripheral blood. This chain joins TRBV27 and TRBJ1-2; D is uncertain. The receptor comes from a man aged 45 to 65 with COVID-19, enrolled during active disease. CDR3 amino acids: CASSLVAESGYTF. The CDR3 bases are TGTGCCAGCAGTTTAGTGGCAGAATCCGGCTACACCTTC.